This TCR beta chain was recorded in a study of cytomegalovirus exposure and HLA in healthy donors. PCR primers comprised 60 Vbeta and 13 Jbeta primers. TCRdb keeps only in-frame clones here, not all; method: immunoSEQ multiplex PCR. The sample consists of 150,000 to 200,000 clones, around 73% of them appearing once. The receptor was derived from a male donor in good health and CMV-seronegative. Sequenced material: PBMCs.

The DNA for the CDR3 is TGTGCCAGTAGTACCCGGCAGGGCGGATACGAAAAACTGTTTTTT. Amino acid sequence: CASSTRQGGYEKLFF. V usage is TRBV19 and J usage is TRBJ1-4; TRBD1 might be the D (5 bases). V lost 4 bases and J lost 8, with 17 bases in between. Germline V gene data show CDR1 as LNHDA and CDR2 as SQIVND (reference sequence). The CDR3 spans 15 residues.